This TCR beta chain came from a study of blood T cell repertoires in COVID-19. CDR3 length: 16 residues. V lost 1 base and J lost 1, with 14 bases in between. Germline CDR1 is LNHDA and CDR2 is SQIVND (reference sequence). Repertoires were generated with immunoSEQ multiplex PCR, while TCRdb's copy carries only in-frame clones and drops some. Here the sample spans about 100,000 clones, roughly 90% being singletons. Input material: peripheral blood. The rearrangement uses TRBV19 and TRBJ2-7; D gene unclear. This receptor was taken from a man between 40 and 49 years old with active or convalescent COVID-19. The chain's CDR3 is CASSIGGGANSYEQYF. CDR3 nucleotides: TGTGCCAGTAGTATAGGAGGCGGAGCTAATTCCTACGAGCAGTACTTC. Supplemented by reference TRBV19 and TRBJ2-7, the full variable domain reads DGGITQSPKYLFRKEGQNVTLSCEQNLNHDAMYWYRQDPGQGLRLIYYSQIVNDFQKGDIAEGYSVSREKKESFPLTVTSAQKNPTAFYLCASSIGGGANSYEQYFGPGTRLTVT.